This T cell receptor beta chain originates from a study of blood T cell repertoires in COVID-19. Study information: The study drew acute and convalescent COVID-19 samples from the United States, Italy and Spain. From T cells, B-cell-depleted T cells, or PBMCs came the material, which was cDNA or gDNA.

This CDR3 has 17 residues. With V trimmed by 3 bases and J by 3 bases, 6 bases remained unmatched. The germline V gene encodes CDR1 SGHRS and CDR2 YFSETQ. Authors' methods: Reference gene primer amplification in the assay estimated nucleated cell counts. Only in-frame clones appear in the TCRdb table, and some are missing; sequencing was by immunoSEQ multiplex PCR. The V and J calls and the clone size are those of that table, but D and trimming were determined from the DNA. The repertoire holds under 70,000 clones, with over 75% as singletons. The V and J genes are TRBV5-1 and TRBJ2-2; 12 bases agree with TRBD1. This receptor was identified in a human donor with active COVID-19. The donor label of this sample is uncertain. The sequencing input was peripheral blood. Written as DNA, the CDR3 is TGCGCCAGCAGCTCGGGACAGGGGGCGATATACACCGGGGAGCTGTTTTTT. Its translation: CASSSGQGAIYTGELFF.